This TCR beta chain was sequenced during a study of blood T cell repertoires in COVID-19 (dated by TCRdb to 2018 to 2021). As for the study more broadly: Collaborator samples came from the United States, Italy and Spain and covered acute and convalescent phases of COVID-19. The material from the prospective study consisted of cDNA or gDNA derived from T cells, B-cell-depleted T cells, or PBMCs. The dataset comprised deeply sampled blood TCRbeta repertoires from subjects exposed to, actively infected with, or recovered from COVID-19. The repertoires were released in a freely available public database intended as a resource for research on the immune response to SARS-CoV-2. The samples were drawn from the first 160 participants of the ongoing ImmuneRACE study and from 950 to 1,500 subjects provided by 6 global collaborators. Sample metadata almost always included a de-identified subject ID, COVID-19 status, age in years and sex. Where available, HLA class I and class II types were taken from metadata supplied by the sample provider and were not determined by assay-based typing.

On this clone itself: Which antigen it targets is not known. Within one base of it there is no much larger clone, and no base qualities were kept.

Results and caveats for the whole study, not just this receptor: The quantity of clinical and demographic metadata differed by source and by participant and was supplied without curation.

Participants in the prospective study were aged 18 to 89 years, lived in 24 United States geographic areas, and enrolled through a virtual design. To assign participants to cohorts, the prospective study relied on clinical history that participants themselves reported in a screening survey and a study questionnaire. Recovered participants in ImmuneRACE Cohort 3 were defined by two consecutive negative NP/OP PCR tests, clearance by a healthcare professional, or resolution of symptoms. In the prospective study, whole blood, serum and a nasopharyngeal or oropharyngeal swab were collected from each participant by mobile phlebotomists. Participants in the prospective study had the option to provide additional blood draws and questionnaires over a roughly two-month period. Blood samples from the prospective study were shipped frozen or at room temperature prior to DNA extraction. TCRbeta CDR3 regions were amplified from genomic DNA by means of the immunoSEQ Assay, a bias-controlled multiplex PCR. As for the authors' bioinformatics: Within the assay, amplification of reference gene primers was used to estimate how many nucleated cells each sample contained. Sequence reads were collapsed and filtered to measure the absolute abundance of every unique TCRbeta CDR3 rearrangement. For each sample, productive Simpson clonality was calculated as the square root of Simpson's diversity index across productive rearrangements. The clones in this table, taken by TCRdb from immuneACCESS, are in-frame only. Not every clone is retained; where verified, under half of the shortfall comes from an unresolved V gene, and the cause of the rest is unknown. V and J calls and clone size are those listed in that table; D and trimming were worked out from the DNA. Here the sample has around 280,000 clones; around 88% occur a single time. The ten largest make up about 6.1% of the sample.

CDR1 and CDR2 are read off the germline V gene as KGHDR and SFDVKD. The CDR3 goes from the cysteine to the phenylalanine over 16 residues. The kept DNA is CDR3 alone, 48 bases in frame from the first base. V and J are truncated by 1 base and 0 bases respectively, leaving an intervening sequence of 9 bases. Recombination joined TRBV24-1 with TRBJ2-1; the D gene cannot be resolved reliably. The receptor comes from a woman between 40 and 50 years old who had recovered from COVID-19. Sequenced sample: PBMCs or T cells enriched from blood (not recorded which). The nucleotides read TGTGCCACCAGTGATTTAGGCGGAAGCTCCTACAATGAGCAGTTCTTC. Its translation reads: CATSDLGGSSYNEQFF.